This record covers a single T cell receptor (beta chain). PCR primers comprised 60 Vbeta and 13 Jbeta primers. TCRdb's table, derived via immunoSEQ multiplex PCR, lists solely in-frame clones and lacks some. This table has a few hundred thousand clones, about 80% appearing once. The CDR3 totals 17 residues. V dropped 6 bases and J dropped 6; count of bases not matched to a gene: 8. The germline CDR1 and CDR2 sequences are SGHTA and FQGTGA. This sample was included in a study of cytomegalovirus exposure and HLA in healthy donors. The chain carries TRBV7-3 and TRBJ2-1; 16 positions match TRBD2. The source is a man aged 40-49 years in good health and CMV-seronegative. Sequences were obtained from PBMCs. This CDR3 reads CASSLGLAGGLINEQFF. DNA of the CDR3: TGTGCCAGCAGTTTGGGACTAGCGGGAGGGCTTATCAATGAGCAGTTCTTC.